A selection of T cell receptor beta chains follows, all from one sample in a study of response to subunit inactivated influenza vaccine. TCRdb reprocessed the RT-PCR reads with MiXCR, giving one entry per CDR3 protein. The table lists 300,000 to 350,000 distinct CDR3 sequences, about a fifth of them singletons. Sequenced material: PBMCs from blood, taken about 20 months after vaccination. The source is a man aged 50 to 75 who received an inactivated influenza vaccine. CDR3s leave out the opening cysteine and the closing phenylalanine or tryptophan.

>TRBV27
ASSLSTTGLAGELF
>TRBV7-8
ASSLHRDREAF
>TRBV3-1
ASSQERVRGTEAF
>TRBV30
AWVRTGMFSPLH
>TRBV20-1
SASGRGYEQY
>TRBV7-2
ASSLVGHGREAF
>TRBV5-1
ASSLGTGGFTDTQY
>TRBV7-9
ASRTPGSGANVLT
>TRBV5-5
ASSGAYPSNQPQH
>TRBV27
ASRDTSSYEQY
>TRBV10-2
ASSGGPYEQY
>TRBV7-9
ASSGVGLAGYYLNNEQF
>TRBV9
ASSGTGGVYGYT
>TRBV6-1
ASSRGRRIPRSPLH
>TRBV5-1
ASTLTGNTGELF
>TRBV11-2
ASSFGTGREKLF
>TRBV25-1
ASSPGEWADTQY
>TRBV10-3
AISESLFPGPGQSYT
>TRBV20-1
SALADFNEQF
>TRBV5-1
ASSLASSGRSSYNEQF
>TRBV7-2
ASSWPGREPNQPQH
>TRBV11-2
ASSLGTTNTGELF
>TRBV6-5
ASSYGVTGRETQY
>TRBV20-1
SASPGGTYEQY
>TRBV28
ASTAGGNTGELF
>TRBV5-1
ASRPTPGQGYEQY
>TRBV18
ASSPTGVGGNTEAF
>TRBV30
AWRASGYTEAF
>TRBV27
ASSLKQGASSYEQY
>TRBV12-3/TRBV12-4
ASSRQNIGNTIY
>TRBV29-1
SVGRGEAF
>TRBV6-5
ASSYSIYRGGTDEQF
>TRBV15
ATSRKNQDLAKNIQY
>TRBV28
ASSSRDRAGNTIY
>TRBV6-2/TRBV6-3
ASRLAGRWGTQY
>TRBV20-1
SAGDHRVLTGELF
>TRBV27
ASRATGVSHEQY
>TRBV7-8
ASSSQGQGVGEAF
>TRBV7-2
ASSPGQGAYEQY
>TRBV6-1
ASSEAGANVLT
>TRBV15
ATSPGQANEQF
>TRBV11-2
ASSLRGGELF
>TRBV7-9
ASSPDRRPANYGYT
>TRBV7-2
ASSLGRGAEAF
>TRBV6-5
ASSSRPLETQY
>TRBV10-2
ASSEGTAVYEQY
>TRBV28
ASSSTGTHNTGELF
>TRBV19
ASSPQTGGRQPQH
>TRBV6-5
ASSYPTDRLRTEAF
>TRBV24-1
ATSDLGSASSSYNEQF
>TRBV24-1
ATSDWTSGAYNEQF
>TRBV10-3
AIRAVDNEQF
>TRBV20-1
SASFPYSNQPQH
>TRBV18
ASSPAGTQNTEAF
>TRBV10-3
AISESSWI
>TRBV7-2
ASSLDAGGPQY
>TRBV28
ASSLGHGWGADTQY